This T cell receptor (beta chain) was sequenced during a study of T-cell reconstitution after alpha-beta-depleted transplantation in children listed by TCRdb under 2016. A note on the overall study: Using TCR repertoire profiling, the study quantitatively followed how T-cell immune reconstitution unfolded in children after TCRalphabeta/CD19-depleted allogeneic hematopoietic cell transplantation.

With regard to this clonotype: Its recognized antigen is unknown. No clone much larger than this one lies a single base away; base qualities are absent.

V sheds 8 bases and J sheds 2 bases, leaving 15 bases between their ends. Counted from cysteine to phenylalanine, this CDR3 has 15 amino acids. The read is trimmed to its CDR3 DNA, 45 bases read in frame from base 1. Libraries were made using PCR. Sequencing was performed on an Illumina HiSeq 2500. TCR library preparation used molecular barcoding, with unique molecular identifiers applied to normalize quantification of the TCRbeta repertoire. Starting from the raw public reads, TCRdb applied fastp trimming at Q25, assembled clones with MiXCR and retained in-frame beta chains. When rows share a CDR3 protein, they turn into one entry using the most common DNA and genes. Here the sample has about 400,000 distinct CDR3 sequences; about a fifth occur a single time. The ten largest clones take up 3% to 4% of the sample.

The TCR sequence derives from a human donor who donated a stem cell graft to a child with acute myeloid leukemia. The sequencing used PBMCs from the stem cell graft donor, collected from the stem cell graft. The chain is assembled from TRBV12-3 or TRBV12-4 and TRBJ2-2, and perhaps TRBD2 as D gene, on 6 matching bases. In nucleotides, the sequence is TGTGCCAGCGGTCTATCCGGGAGAAACACCGGGGAGCTGTTTTTT. This is translated as CASGLSGRNTGELFF.